This T cell receptor beta chain came from a study of T-cell memory formation after mild COVID-19. Study overall: TCR clusters mostly belonged to single donors.

Notes on this clonotype: Its antigen is unidentified.

Barcoded TCR alpha and TCR beta cDNA libraries with UMIs came from 5'RACE using constant-segment primers. In TCRdb, the 5' RACE reads were re-called with MiXCR into one record per CDR3 protein. The sample carries about 470,000 distinct CDR3 sequences, about 23% recorded once. Study results and limitations: Later expanders leaned CD4+, whereas clones that contracted between day 15 and 85 were balanced CD4/CD8.

With 1 base removed from V and 3 bases from J, the gap between germline ends came to 10 bases. Per germline, CDR1 SGHTA and CDR2 FQGNSA. CDR3 length: 15 residues. The TCR was taken from an adult woman who had mild COVID-19 (a few samples of this study predate the infection). Cell type and time point are not known. The chain is built from TRBV7-2 and TRBJ1-5; perhaps TRBD1 as D (6 bases). Material: PBMCs or a T cell subset sorted from them (not recorded which). The CDR3 region has the DNA TGTGCCAGCAGCTTAGGACAGGCGGCCAATCAGCCCCAGCATTTT. Protein: CASSLGQAANQPQHF.